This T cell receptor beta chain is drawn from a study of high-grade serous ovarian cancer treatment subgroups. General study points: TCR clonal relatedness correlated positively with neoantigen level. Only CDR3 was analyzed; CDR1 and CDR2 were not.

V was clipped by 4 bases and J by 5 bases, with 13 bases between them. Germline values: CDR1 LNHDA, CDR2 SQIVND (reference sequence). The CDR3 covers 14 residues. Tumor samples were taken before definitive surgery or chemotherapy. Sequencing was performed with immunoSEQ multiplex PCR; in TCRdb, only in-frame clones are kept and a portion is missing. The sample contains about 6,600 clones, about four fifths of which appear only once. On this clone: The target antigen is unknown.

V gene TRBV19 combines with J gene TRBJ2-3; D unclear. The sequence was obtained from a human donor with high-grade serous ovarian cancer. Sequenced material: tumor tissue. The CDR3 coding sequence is TGTGCCAGTAGTAGGTTGGAAGTCAGAGATACGCAGTATTTT. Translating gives CASSRLEVRDTQYF. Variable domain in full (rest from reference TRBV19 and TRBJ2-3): DGGITQSPKYLFRKEGQNVTLSCEQNLNHDAMYWYRQDPGQGLRLIYYSQIVNDFQKGDIAEGYSVSREKKESFPLTVTSAQKNPTAFYLCASSRLEVRDTQYFGPGTRLTVL.